Below, 20 T cell receptor beta chains from the same sample are listed, as sequenced in a study of T cell repertoires in cytomegalovirus infection. In TCRdb, the reads were re-called with MiXCR into one record per CDR3 protein. The sample includes hundreds of thousands of distinct CDR3 sequences, about a tenth seen only once; the top ten take around 2.5%. What was sequenced was PBMCs. The receptors shown here come from a human donor in good health (CMV status not recorded). Some clones in this sample may be carry-over from other donors' samples.

This clonotype was detected many times. V gene TRBV7-2 combines with J gene TRBJ2-3; D gene uncertain. Per the germline V gene, CDR1 is SGHTA and CDR2 is FQGNSA. V lost 0 bases, J lost 2 bases, and 3 bases lay in between. This CDR3 contains 13 residues. CDR3 sequence (DNA): TGTGCCAGCAGCTTAGCCCTCACAGATACGCAGTATTTT. Translating gives CASSLALTDTQYF.

In this sample, this clonotype turned up a few times. The gene calls are TRBV6-2 or TRBV6-3 and TRBJ2-7; D may be TRBD1 or TRBD2 (5 bases each). Germline-derived CDR1 and CDR2 are MNHEY and SVGEGT. CDR3 size: 15 residues. V lost 0 bases, J lost 2 bases, and 11 bases lay in between. CDR3 in DNA: TGTGCCAGCAGTTACTCGAACCAGGGACCCTACGAGCAGTACTTC. It translates to CASSYSNQGPYEQYF.

This clonotype was seen more than once but under ten times. The chain employs TRBV9 and TRBJ2-1; D call uncertain. V was shortened by 0 bases and J by 12 bases, with 13 bases between the two germline ends. Germline V gene sequence: CDR1 SGDLS, CDR2 YYNGEE. This CDR3 spans 13 amino acids. The CDR3 spells CASSVGEGSRQFF. CDR3 bases: TGTGCCAGCAGCGTAGGCGAAGGAAGCCGGCAGTTCTTC.

Comment on this clonotype: Possible read error: a much larger clone is one base away. V and J are TRBV20-1 and TRBJ1-5; D is unresolved. V was clipped by 5 bases and J by 7 bases, with 12 bases between them. The CDR3 covers 12 residues. Germline V gives CDR1 DFQATT, CDR2 SNEGSKA (reference sequence). CDR3 region: CSASRCEQPQHF. CDR3 coding DNA: TGCAGTGCTTCGAGGTGCGAACAGCCCCAGCATTTT.

This clonotype was detected many times. This chain joins TRBV18 and TRBJ1-6; 10 positions agree with TRBD1. CDR1 and CDR2 (germline): KGHSH, LQKENI. V lost 4 bases, J lost 7 bases, and 7 bases stayed unmatched. The CDR3 covers 16 residues. DNA of the CDR3: TGTGCCAGCTCACGAGAACCGGGACAGGGGAATTCACCCCTCCACTTT. Its translation: CASSREPGQGNSPLHF.

This clonotype was counted many times. The chain employs TRBV13 and TRBJ2-7, with 13 bases lining up with TRBD2. In germline, CDR1 is PRHDT, CDR2 FYEKMQ (reference sequence). The CDR3 is 14 residues long. Trimming took 5 bases from V and 10 from J; bases not matched to a gene: 8. For the CDR3, the DNA is TGTGCCAGCAGCCTCGGGACTAGCGGGGCCCGACAGTACGTC. It codes for CASSLGTSGARQYV.

The sample holds many counts of this clonotype. The chain carries TRBV7-2 and TRBJ2-7; D might be TRBD1 (6 bases). The germline V gene encodes CDR1 SGHTA and CDR2 FQGNSA. This CDR3 spans 12 amino acids. V was cut by 6 bases and J by 3 bases, with 9 bases left in between. CDR3 bases: TGTGCCAGCAGTTACAGGGACTACGAGCAGTACTTC. Amino acid sequence: CASSYRDYEQYF. Complete variable domain (other parts from reference TRBV7-2 and TRBJ2-7): GAGVSQSPSNKVTEKGKDVELRCDPISGHTALYWYRQSLGQGLEFLIYFQGNSAPDKSGLPSDRFSAERTGGSVSTLTIQRTQQEDSAVYLCASSYRDYEQYFGPGTRLTVT.

This clonotype appeared many times. The chain combines TRBV9 with TRBJ2-6, with 11 bases that match TRBD1. V gave up 4 bases and J gave up 3 bases; unmatched junction bases: 6. Germline lookup yields CDR1 SGDLS and CDR2 YYNGEE. This CDR3 has 17 residues. The CDR3 sequence: CASSTGQGAGGANVLTF. CDR3 nucleotides: TGTGCCAGCAGCACAGGACAGGGGGCTGGTGGGGCCAACGTCCTGACTTTC.

This clonotype was counted ten times or more. The gene calls are TRBV28 and TRBJ2-5, with 7 bases fitting TRBD1. The J segment lost 2 bases and the V segment lost 5 bases, leaving 8 bases of the junction unmatched. The CDR3 is 15 residues long. Germline-derived CDR1 and CDR2 are MDHEN and SYDVKM. DNA of the CDR3: TGTGCCAGCAGTCTTACTCCGGGACAGCAAGAGACCCAGTACTTC. Residues: CASSLTPGQQETQYF.

There are many counts of this clonotype. V usage is TRBV20-1 and J usage is TRBJ1-1; no clear D. CDR3 size: 11 residues. Germline-derived CDR1 and CDR2 are DFQATT and SNEGSKA (reference sequence). Trimming pared 6 bases from V and 4 bases from J, leaving 9 bases between. CDR3: CSARPGTEAFF. The CDR3 coding sequence is TGCAGTGCAAGGCCCGGCACTGAAGCTTTCTTT.

This clonotype was recorded at least ten times. V usage is TRBV7-6 and J usage is TRBJ2-1; TRBD2 matches at 7 bases. J gave up 6 bases and V 1 base, and 9 bases lay outside the gene matches. Per the germline V gene, CDR1 is SGHVS and CDR2 is FNYEAQ. The CDR3 has 16 amino acids. This CDR3 is CASSLVPGGTGNEQFF. The CDR3 DNA reads as TGTGCCAGCAGCTTAGTTCCGGGGGGAACGGGCAATGAGCAGTTCTTC.

This clonotype was detected ten times or more. This chain links TRBV7-9 with TRBJ1-6; 7 bases agree with TRBD1. Trimming took 4 bases from V and 10 from J; bases not matched to a gene: 7. Germline CDR1 and CDR2: SEHNR and FQNEAQ (reference sequence). The CDR3 consists of 14 residues. The CDR3 protein is CASSSQGIQSPLHF. CDR3 DNA sequence: TGTGCCAGCAGCTCACAGGGGATCCAATCACCCCTCCACTTT.

This clonotype occurred many times. This chain links TRBV5-6 with TRBJ1-6, with D hard to call. Germline V gene lookup returns CDR1 SGHDT and CDR2 YYEEEE. V was trimmed by 2 bases and J by 6 bases, leaving 9 bases between them. This CDR3 has 14 residues. CDR3 loop: CASSFPHSNSPLHF. The CDR3 DNA reads TGTGCCAGCAGCTTTCCCCATAGTAATTCACCCCTCCACTTT.

This clonotype has at least ten counts. This chain links TRBV6-2 or TRBV6-3 with TRBJ2-2; D unclear. The CDR3 is 14 residues long. Germline assignment: CDR1 MNHEY and CDR2 SVGEGT. V shed 7 bases and J shed 5 bases, with 14 bases lying between them. The CDR3 nucleotides read TGTGCCAGCATTCAGTCGGTGGTTACCGGGGAGCTGTTTTTT. Encoded protein: CASIQSVVTGELFF.

The sample holds many counts of this clonotype. The chain recombines TRBV28 with TRBJ1-4, with 12 bases matching TRBD1. The trim removed 7 bases at V and 7 bases at J, leaving 19 bases unmatched. The CDR3 is made up of 19 amino acids. Germline V gene sequence: CDR1 MDHEN, CDR2 SYDVKM. The CDR3: CASTPAGTGGSGGLEKLFF. In DNA form, the CDR3 reads TGTGCCAGCACCCCCGCAGGGACAGGGGGCTCTGGTGGCCTTGAAAAACTGTTTTTT.

This clonotype showed up many times. The chain couples TRBV20-1 to TRBJ2-1; D is perhaps TRBD1 (5 bases). The V gene's germline CDR1 is DFQATT and CDR2 SNEGSKA (reference sequence). Trimming shortened V by 0 bases and J by 4 bases, and 13 bases separated the two germline ends. This CDR3 has 15 residues. The CDR3 region is CSAREGQGSYNEQFF. CDR3 nucleotide sequence: TGCAGTGCTAGAGAAGGTCAGGGATCGTACAATGAGCAGTTCTTC.

There are a few counts of this clonotype. V and J are TRBV4-3 and TRBJ1-2; no reliable D call. V lost 0 bases to trimming and J lost 2 bases, with 16 bases between them. There are 17 residues in the CDR3. CDR1 and CDR2 (germline): LGHNA, YSLEER. The CDR3 spells CASSQDISRGSNYGYTF. CDR3 nucleotide sequence: TGCGCCAGCAGCCAAGATATCAGTAGAGGCAGCAACTATGGCTACACCTTC.

This clonotype was seen at least ten times. Here the CDR3 reads CASSGQGWPPYEQYF. Here the CDR3 DNA reads TGTGCCAGTAGTGGCCAGGGATGGCCACCCTACGAGCAGTACTTC. The V gene is TRBV19, the J gene TRBJ2-7, with a possible D match to TRBD1 (5 bases). The V gene's germline CDR1 is LNHDA and CDR2 SQIVND (reference sequence). The CDR3 consists of 15 residues. Trimming shortened V by 5 bases and J by 2 bases, and 16 bases separated the two germline ends.

At least ten counts were recorded for this clonotype. CDR3 bases: TGCAGTGCTAGAACGGGTTATAGCAATCAGCCCCAGCATTTT. This encodes CSARTGYSNQPQHF. The chain employs TRBV20-1 and TRBJ1-5, with D unclear. The CDR3 contains 14 residues. V lost 2 bases to trimming and J lost 0 bases, with 8 bases between them. CDR1 and CDR2 (germline): DFQATT, SNEGSKA (reference sequence).

The chain employs TRBV5-1 and TRBJ2-7; maybe TRBD1 (6 bases). V lost 0 bases and J lost 2, with 12 bases in between. The CDR3 is 15 residues long. From germline, CDR1 is SGHRS and CDR2 YFSETQ. The CDR3 DNA follows: TGCGCCAGCAGCTTGGGATCGCCAGGGGCCTACGAGCAGTACTTC. Its protein is CASSLGSPGAYEQYF.